Shown below are 3 T cell receptor beta chains from a single sample sequenced in a study of blood T cell repertoires in COVID-19 (TCRdb year 2020). Library preparation employed the immunoSEQ multiplex PCR assay. This is the immuneACCESS table as TCRdb keeps it, with only in-frame sequences that have V and J called. A part of the clones is gone; compared with another copy, unresolved V genes explain less than half, and the rest is unexplained. Across this sample there are about 270,000 clones, with about nine tenths seen only once. The ten largest clones take up about 10% of the sample. The material sequenced was peripheral blood. Receptors were obtained from a middle-aged man with active or convalescent COVID-19.

The chain joins TRBV5-1 to TRBJ2-1, with TRBD2 matching 12 bases. Germline values: CDR1 SGHRS, CDR2 YFSETQ. V trimming: 2 bases; J trimming: 8 bases; junction bases outside the gene matches: 14. The CDR3 runs to 18 residues. Here the CDR3 reads CASSFRGGLAGPADEQFF. CDR3 sequence (DNA): TGCGCCAGCAGCTTCAGGGGTGGACTAGCGGGGCCTGCGGATGAGCAGTTCTTC.

This clone came up a few times. CDR3 bases: TGTGCCAGTAGTATCAGTGGGGCTAGCGGGGGGGATAGGCAGTTCTTC. It specifies CASSISGASGGDRQFF. The chain combines TRBV19 with TRBJ2-1, with 12 bases lining up with TRBD2. The trim removed 3 bases at V and 12 bases at J, leaving 12 bases unmatched. This CDR3 spans 16 amino acids. Germline values: CDR1 LNHDA, CDR2 SQIVND (reference sequence). The full variable domain, rest sourced from reference TRBV19 and TRBJ2-1, is DGGITQSPKYLFRKEGQNVTLSCEQNLNHDAMYWYRQDPGQGLRLIYYSQIVNDFQKGDIAEGYSVSREKKESFPLTVTSAQKNPTAFYLCASSISGASGGDRQFFGPGTRLTVL.

The J gene is TRBJ1-5, the V gene TRBV7-2; tentative D call: TRBD1 (5 bases). This CDR3 spans 13 amino acids. Germline V gene lookup returns CDR1 SGHTA and CDR2 FQGNSA. The ends were cut back, 6 bases at V and 3 bases at J, with 9 bases in the middle. The CDR3 is CASRLDNNQPQHF. The CDR3 region has the DNA TGTGCCAGCAGGCTGGACAACAATCAGCCCCAGCATTTT.